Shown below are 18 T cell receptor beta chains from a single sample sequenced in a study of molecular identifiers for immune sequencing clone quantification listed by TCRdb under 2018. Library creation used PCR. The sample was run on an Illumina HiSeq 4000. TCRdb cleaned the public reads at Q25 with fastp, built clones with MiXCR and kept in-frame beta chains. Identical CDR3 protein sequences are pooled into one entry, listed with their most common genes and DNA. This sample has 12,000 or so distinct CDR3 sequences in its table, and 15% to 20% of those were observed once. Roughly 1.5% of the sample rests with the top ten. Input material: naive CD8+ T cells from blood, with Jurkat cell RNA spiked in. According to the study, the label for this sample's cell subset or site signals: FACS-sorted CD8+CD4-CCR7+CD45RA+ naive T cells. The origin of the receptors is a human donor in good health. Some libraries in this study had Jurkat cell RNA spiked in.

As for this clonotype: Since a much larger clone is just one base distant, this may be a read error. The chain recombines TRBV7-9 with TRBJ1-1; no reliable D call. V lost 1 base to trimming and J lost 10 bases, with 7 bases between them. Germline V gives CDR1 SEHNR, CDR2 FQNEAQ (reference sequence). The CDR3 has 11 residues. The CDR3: CASSLGLGAFF. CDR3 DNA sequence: TGTGCCAGCAGCTTAGGACTTGGAGCTTTCTTT.

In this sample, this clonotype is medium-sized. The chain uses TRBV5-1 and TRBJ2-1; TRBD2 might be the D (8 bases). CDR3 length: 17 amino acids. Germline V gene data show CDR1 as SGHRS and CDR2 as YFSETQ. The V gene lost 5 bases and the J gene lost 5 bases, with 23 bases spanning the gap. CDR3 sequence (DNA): TGCGCCAGCAGTTGGTTGGGGTCGGGAGGGGGCCACAATGAGCAGTTCTTC. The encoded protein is CASSWLGSGGGHNEQFF.

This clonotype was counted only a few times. DNA for the CDR3: TGTGCCAGCAGCTACTCATTTCCAGCGGGAGTCCGAAATGAGCAGTTCTTC. Its protein product is CASSYSFPAGVRNEQFF. The rearrangement links TRBV7-9 to TRBJ2-1, with 8 bases aligning to TRBD2. After removal of 4 bases from V and 7 bases from J, the junction contained 15 bases not matched to a gene. The CDR3 contains 17 residues. CDR1 is SEHNR, CDR2 FQNEAQ, per germline (reference sequence). The full variable domain, its missing parts supplied by reference TRBV7-9 and TRBJ2-1, is DTGVSQNPRHKITKRGQNVTFRCDPISEHNRLYWYRQTLGQGPEFLTYFQNEAQLEKSRLLSDRFSAERPKGSFSTLEIQRTEQGDSAMYLCASSYSFPAGVRNEQFFGPGTRLTVL.

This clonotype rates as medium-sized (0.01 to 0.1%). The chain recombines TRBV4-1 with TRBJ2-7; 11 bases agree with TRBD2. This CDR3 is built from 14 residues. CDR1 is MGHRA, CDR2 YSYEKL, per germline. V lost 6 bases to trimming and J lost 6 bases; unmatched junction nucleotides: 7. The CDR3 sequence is CASRPTSGSVEQYF. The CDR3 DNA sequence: TGCGCCAGCAGACCTACTAGCGGGAGTGTCGAGCAGTACTTC.

The CDR3 loop reads CSARAGGGREGDTQYF. DNA of the CDR3: TGCAGTGCTAGGGCCGGGGGCGGGAGGGAGGGAGATACGCAGTATTTT. The chain recombines TRBV20-1 with TRBJ2-3; 9 bases are shared with TRBD2. The CDR3 runs 16 residues. The V and J ends lost 3 bases and 5 bases, in that order; junction bases with no gene match: 12. Germline V lookup: CDR1 DFQATT, CDR2 SNEGSKA (reference sequence).

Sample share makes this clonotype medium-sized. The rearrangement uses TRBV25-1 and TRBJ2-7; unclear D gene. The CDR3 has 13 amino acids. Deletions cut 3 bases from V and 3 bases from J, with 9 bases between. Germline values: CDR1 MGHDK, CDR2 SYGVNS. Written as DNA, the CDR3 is TGTGCCAGCAGTGATAGATCGGACTACGAGCAGTACTTC. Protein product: CASSDRSDYEQYF.

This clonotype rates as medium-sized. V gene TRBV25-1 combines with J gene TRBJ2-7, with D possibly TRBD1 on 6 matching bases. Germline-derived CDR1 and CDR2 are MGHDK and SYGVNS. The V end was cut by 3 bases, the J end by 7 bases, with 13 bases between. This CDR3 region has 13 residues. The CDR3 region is CASSEFRGFEQYF. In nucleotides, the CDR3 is TGTGCCAGCAGTGAGTTCAGGGGTTTTGAGCAGTACTTC.

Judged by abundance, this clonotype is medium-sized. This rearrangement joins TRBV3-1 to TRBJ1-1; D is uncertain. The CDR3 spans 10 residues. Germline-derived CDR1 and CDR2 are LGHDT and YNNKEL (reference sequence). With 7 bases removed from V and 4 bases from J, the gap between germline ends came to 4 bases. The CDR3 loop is CASKGTEAFF. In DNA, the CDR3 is TGTGCCAGCAAGGGCACTGAAGCTTTCTTT. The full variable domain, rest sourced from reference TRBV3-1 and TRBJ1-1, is DTAVSQTPKYLVTQMGNDKSIKCEQNLGHDTMYWYKQDSKKFLKIMFSYNNKELIINETVPNRFSPKSPDKAHLNLHINSLELGDSAVYFCASKGTEAFFGQGTRLTVV.

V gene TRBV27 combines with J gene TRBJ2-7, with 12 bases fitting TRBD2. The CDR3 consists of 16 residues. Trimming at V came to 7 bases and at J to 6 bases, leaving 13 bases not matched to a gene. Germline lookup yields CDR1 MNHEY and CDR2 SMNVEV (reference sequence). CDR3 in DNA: TGTGCCAGCACAGGGCTAGCGGGAGGGCCGTGGTTCGAGCAGTACTTC. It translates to CASTGLAGGPWFEQYF.

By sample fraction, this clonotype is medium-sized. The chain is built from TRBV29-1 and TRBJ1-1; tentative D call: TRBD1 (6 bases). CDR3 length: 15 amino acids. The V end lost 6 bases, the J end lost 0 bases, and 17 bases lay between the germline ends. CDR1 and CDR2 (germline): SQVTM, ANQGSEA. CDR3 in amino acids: CSVAQGTAMNTEAFF. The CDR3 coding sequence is TGCAGCGTCGCCCAGGGGACGGCAATGAACACTGAAGCTTTCTTT.

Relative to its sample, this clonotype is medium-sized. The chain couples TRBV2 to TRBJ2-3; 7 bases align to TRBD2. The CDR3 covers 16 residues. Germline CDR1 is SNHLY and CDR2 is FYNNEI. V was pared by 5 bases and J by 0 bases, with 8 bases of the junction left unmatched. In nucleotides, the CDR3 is TGTGCCAGCAGTTCCTTACTAGCGACTAGCACAGATACGCAGTATTTT. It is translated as CASSSLLATSTDTQYF.

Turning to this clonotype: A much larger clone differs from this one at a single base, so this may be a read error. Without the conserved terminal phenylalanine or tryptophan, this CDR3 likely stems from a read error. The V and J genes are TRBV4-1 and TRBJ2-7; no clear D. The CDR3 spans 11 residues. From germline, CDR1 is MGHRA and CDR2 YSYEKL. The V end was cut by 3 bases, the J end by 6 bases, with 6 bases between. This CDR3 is CASSQGPEQYI. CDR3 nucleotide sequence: TGCGCCAGCAGCCAGGGCCCCGAGCAGTACATC.

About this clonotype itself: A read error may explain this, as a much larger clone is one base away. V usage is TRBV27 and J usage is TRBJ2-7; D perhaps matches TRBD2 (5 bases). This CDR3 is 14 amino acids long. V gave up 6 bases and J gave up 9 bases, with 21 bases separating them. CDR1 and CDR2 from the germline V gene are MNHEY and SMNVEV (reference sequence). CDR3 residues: CASSLGPLSSGQYF. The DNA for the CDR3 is TGTGCCAGCAGCCTAGGTCCCTTATCGAGCGGGCAGTACTTC.

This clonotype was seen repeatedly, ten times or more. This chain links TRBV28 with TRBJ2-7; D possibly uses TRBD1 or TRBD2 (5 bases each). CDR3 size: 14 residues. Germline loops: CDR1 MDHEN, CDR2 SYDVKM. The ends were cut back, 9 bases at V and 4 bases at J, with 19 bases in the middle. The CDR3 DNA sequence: TGTGCCAGTGGATCAGGGAGAAGGGGATACGAGCAGTACTTC. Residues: CASGSGRRGYEQYF.

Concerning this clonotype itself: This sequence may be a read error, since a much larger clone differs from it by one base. CDR3 bases: TGTGCCAGCAGCAGATCCCACGAGTCAGGGGGACGCACAGATACGCAGTATTTT. It translates to CASSRSHESGGRTDTQYF. This chain links TRBV21-1 with TRBJ2-3; TRBD1 reflects the table's D call only, with no check against the DNA. TRBV21-1 is recorded as a pseudogene. CDR3 length: 18 amino acids.

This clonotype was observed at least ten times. CDR3 sequence reads: CASSLGTNQPQHF. CDR3 DNA sequence: TGTGCCAGCAGCTTAGGTACCAATCAGCCCCAGCATTTT. This chain links TRBV11-2 with TRBJ1-5; D not resolved. CDR3 length: 13 amino acids. Germline lookup yields CDR1 SGHAT and CDR2 FQNNGV. V dropped 1 base and J dropped 3 bases, with 4 bases sitting between them. Complete variable domain (other parts from reference TRBV11-2 and TRBJ1-5): EAGVAQSPRYKIIEKRQSVAFWCNPISGHATLYWYQQILGQGPKLLIQFQNNGVVDDSQLPKDRFSAERLKGVDSTLKIQPAKLEDSAVYLCASSLGTNQPQHFGDGTRLSIL.

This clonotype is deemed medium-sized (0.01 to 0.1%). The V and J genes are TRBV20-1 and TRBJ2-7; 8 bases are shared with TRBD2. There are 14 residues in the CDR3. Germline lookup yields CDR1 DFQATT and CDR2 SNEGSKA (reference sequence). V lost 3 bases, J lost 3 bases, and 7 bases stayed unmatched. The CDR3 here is CSASRAGVIYEQYF. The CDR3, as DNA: TGCAGTGCTAGCAGAGCGGGAGTAATCTACGAGCAGTACTTC.

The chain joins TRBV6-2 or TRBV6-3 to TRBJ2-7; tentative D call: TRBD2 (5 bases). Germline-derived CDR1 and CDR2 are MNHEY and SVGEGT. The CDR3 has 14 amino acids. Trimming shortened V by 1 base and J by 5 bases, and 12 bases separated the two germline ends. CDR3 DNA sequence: TGTGCCAGCAGTTACTATGGAGCGGACGACGAGCAGTACTTC. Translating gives CASSYYGADDEQYF.